Sequencing of this T cell receptor beta chain was carried out in a study of T cell clonality in common variable immunodeficiency. In its sample, this clone was seen many times. The read gets to within 3 residues of the CDR3 end, and the germline J gene fills in the rest. Only in-frame clones appear in the TCRdb table, and some are missing; sequencing was by immunoSEQ multiplex PCR. Recorded here are tens of thousands of clones, none singletons. From germline, CDR1 is SGHRS and CDR2 YFSETQ. The CDR3 spans 14 residues. V lost 0 bases and J 3 bases, leaving 8 bases between the germline ends. The source material was peripheral blood mononuclear cells. The V and J genes are TRBV5-1 and TRBJ2-3; TRBD1 might be the D (5 bases). The sequence derives from a person aged 18-69 years in good health. CDR3 DNA (partial): TGCGCCAGCAGCTTGGGACAGAATACAGATACG. Amino acids: CASSLGQNTDT. The complete CDR3 sequence is CASSLGQNTDTQYF.